This T cell receptor beta chain is from a study of immune evolution from preneoplasia to lung adenocarcinoma. Overall study results and limits: Later-stage lesions seemingly showed higher T cell density and diversity than normal lung. Top clone share appeared to fall from AAH through AIS, MIA, adenocarcinoma.

This clone was counted only a few times. Its specificity is not known. J gave up 6 bases and V 0 bases, and 8 bases lay outside the gene matches. In germline, CDR1 is MGHRA, CDR2 YSYEKL. The CDR3 has 16 amino acids. The table came from immunoSEQ multiplex PCR; TCRdb's copy has only in-frame clones and leaves some out. The data show fewer than 6,000 clones, about four fifths seen once. Between the mid-2010s and the late 2010s, patients underwent resection in Japan or China. H&E slides confirmed each diagnosis, reviewed by two pathologists independently. The clonotype was recovered from a person aged 50 to 70 with lung adenocarcinoma. The sample taken for sequencing was FFPE normal lung tissue adjacent to the tumor. V usage is TRBV4-1 and J usage is TRBJ1-2; 9 nucleotides line up with TRBD1. CDR3 sequence reads: CASSQDPKGQGNGYTF. The CDR3 bases are TGCGCCAGCAGCCAAGACCCTAAAGGACAGGGGAATGGCTACACCTTC.